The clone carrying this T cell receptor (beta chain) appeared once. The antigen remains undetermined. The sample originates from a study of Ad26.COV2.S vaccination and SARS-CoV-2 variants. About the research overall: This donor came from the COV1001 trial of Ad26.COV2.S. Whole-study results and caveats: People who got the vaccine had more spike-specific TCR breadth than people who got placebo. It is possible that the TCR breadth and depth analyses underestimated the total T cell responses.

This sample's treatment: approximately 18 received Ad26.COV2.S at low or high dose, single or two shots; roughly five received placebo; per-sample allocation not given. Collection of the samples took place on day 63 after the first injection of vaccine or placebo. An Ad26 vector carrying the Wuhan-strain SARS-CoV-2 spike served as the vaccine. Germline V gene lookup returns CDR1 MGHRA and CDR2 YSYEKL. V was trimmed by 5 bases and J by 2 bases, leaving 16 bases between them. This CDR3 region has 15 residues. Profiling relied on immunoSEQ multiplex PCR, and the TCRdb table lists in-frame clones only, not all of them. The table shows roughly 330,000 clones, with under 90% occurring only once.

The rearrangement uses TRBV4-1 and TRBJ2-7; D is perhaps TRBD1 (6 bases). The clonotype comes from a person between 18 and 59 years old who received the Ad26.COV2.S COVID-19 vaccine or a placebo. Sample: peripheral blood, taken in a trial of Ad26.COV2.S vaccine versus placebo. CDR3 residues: CASSSPGHTTYEQYF. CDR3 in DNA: TGCGCCAGCAGCTCCCCGGGACACACCACCTACGAGCAGTACTTC.